Listed here is a single T cell receptor (beta chain). The data derive from a study of beta chain features in type 1 diabetes. Sorted populations all exceeded 95% purity. CDR1 and CDR2 (germline): SQVTM, ANQGSEA. The V end lost 5 bases, the J end lost 0 bases, and 7 bases lay between the germline ends. The CDR3 runs 12 residues. The isolated RNA, all of it, was reverse transcribed, so expressed TCRB transcripts were what got sequenced. Measured with immunoSEQ multiplex PCR; TCRdb has only the in-frame clones, and not every one. The sample comprises a few hundred thousand clones, about 15% of which are singletons, and approximately 0.02% rests with the top ten.

The chain joins TRBV29-1 to TRBJ1-1; unclear D gene. This clonotype was obtained from a woman under 30 in good health. Sequences were obtained from naive CD4+ T cells from blood. The CDR3 region has the DNA TGCAGCGTTCTGGGCTTGAACACTGAAGCTTTCTTT. Protein sequence: CSVLGLNTEAFF. Combining the CDR3 with reference TRBV29-1 and TRBJ1-1 gives the whole variable domain SAVISQKPSRDICQRGTSLTIQCQVDSQVTMMFWYRQQPGQSLTLIATANQGSEATYESGFVIDKFPISRPNLTFSTLTVSNMSPEDSSIYLCSVLGLNTEAFFGQGTRLTVV.